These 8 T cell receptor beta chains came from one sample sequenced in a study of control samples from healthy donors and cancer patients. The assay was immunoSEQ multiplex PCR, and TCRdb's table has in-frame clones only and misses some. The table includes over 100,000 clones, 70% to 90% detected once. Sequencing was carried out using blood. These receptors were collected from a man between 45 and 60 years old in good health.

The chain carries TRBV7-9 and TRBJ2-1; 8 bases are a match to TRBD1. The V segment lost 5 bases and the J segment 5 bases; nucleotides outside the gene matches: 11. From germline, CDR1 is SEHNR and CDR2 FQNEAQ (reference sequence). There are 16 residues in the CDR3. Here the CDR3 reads CASSRASGQVHNEQFF. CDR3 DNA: TGTGCCAGCAGCCGAGCCTCGGGACAGGTCCACAATGAGCAGTTCTTC.

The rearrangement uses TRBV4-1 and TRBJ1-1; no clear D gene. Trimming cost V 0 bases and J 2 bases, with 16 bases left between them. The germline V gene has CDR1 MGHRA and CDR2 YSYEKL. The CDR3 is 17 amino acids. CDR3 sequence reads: CASSQEPLRQRNTEAFF. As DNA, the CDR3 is TGCGCCAGCAGCCAAGAGCCCCTCCGGCAGCGAAACACTGAAGCTTTCTTT.

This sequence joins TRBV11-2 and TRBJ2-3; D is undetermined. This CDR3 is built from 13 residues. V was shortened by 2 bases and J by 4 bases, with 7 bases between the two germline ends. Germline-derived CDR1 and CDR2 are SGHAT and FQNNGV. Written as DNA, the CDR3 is TGTGCCAGCAGCTTACCAGTAGCAGATACGCAGTATTTT. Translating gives CASSLPVADTQYF.

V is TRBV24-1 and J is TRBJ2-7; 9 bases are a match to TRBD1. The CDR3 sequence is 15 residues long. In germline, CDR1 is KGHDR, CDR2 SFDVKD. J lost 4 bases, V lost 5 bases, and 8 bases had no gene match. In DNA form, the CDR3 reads TGTGCCACCAGTGGCCCGGGACAGGGACGTTACGAGCAGTACTTC. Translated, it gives CATSGPGQGRYEQYF.

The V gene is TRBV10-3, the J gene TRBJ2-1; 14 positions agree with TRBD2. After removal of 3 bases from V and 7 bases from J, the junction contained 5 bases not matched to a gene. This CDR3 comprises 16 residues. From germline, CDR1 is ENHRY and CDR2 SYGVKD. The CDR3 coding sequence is TGTGCCATCAGTGATAGGACTAGCGGGGGGTTAAATGAGCAGTTCTTC. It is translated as CAISDRTSGGLNEQFF.

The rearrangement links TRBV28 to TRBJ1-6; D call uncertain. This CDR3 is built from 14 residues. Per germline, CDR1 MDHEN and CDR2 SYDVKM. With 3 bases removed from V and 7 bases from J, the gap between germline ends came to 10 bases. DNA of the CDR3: TGTGCCAGCAGTTTGGCCAGGAAGAATTCACCCCTCCACTTT. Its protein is CASSLARKNSPLHF.

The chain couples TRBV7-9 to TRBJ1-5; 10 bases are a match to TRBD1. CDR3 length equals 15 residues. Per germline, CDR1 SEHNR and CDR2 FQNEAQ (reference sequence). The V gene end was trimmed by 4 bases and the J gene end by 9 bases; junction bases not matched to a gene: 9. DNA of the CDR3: TGTGCCAGCAGCTCGGGACAGGGGAGTAAGAGGCCCCAGCATTTT. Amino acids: CASSSGQGSKRPQHF. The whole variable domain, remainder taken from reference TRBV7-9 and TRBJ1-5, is DTGVSQNPRHKITKRGQNVTFRCDPISEHNRLYWYRQTLGQGPEFLTYFQNEAQLEKSRLLSDRFSAERPKGSFSTLEIQRTEQGDSAMYLCASSSGQGSKRPQHFGDGTRLSIL.

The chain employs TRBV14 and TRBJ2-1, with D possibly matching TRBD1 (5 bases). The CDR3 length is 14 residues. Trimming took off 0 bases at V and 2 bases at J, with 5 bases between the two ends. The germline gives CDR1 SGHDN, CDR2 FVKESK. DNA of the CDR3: TGTGCCAGCAGCCAAGAGGGGCCCTACAATGAGCAGTTCTTC. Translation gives CASSQEGPYNEQFF.